These 25 T cell receptor beta chains were all obtained from the same sample, sequenced in a study of T cell responses to AZD1222 COVID-19 vaccine. Measured with immunoSEQ multiplex PCR; TCRdb has only the in-frame clones, and not every one. The sample lists more than 100,000 clones, about 90% seen once, with around 20% in the top ten. Sequences were derived from peripheral blood, sampled on day 0 of AZD1222 vaccination. Source of these receptors: an adult in good health.

This clone came up a few times. The chain couples TRBV6-1 to TRBJ1-2; TRBD1 matches 8 bases. The CDR3 is made up of 16 amino acids. Germline values: CDR1 MNHNS, CDR2 SASEGT. Trimming cost V 2 bases and J 0 bases; bases outside gene matches: 5. CDR3 DNA sequence: TGTGCCAGCAGTGAAAACAGGGGGACTACTAACTATGGCTACACCTTC. Translation gives CASSENRGTTNYGYTF.

This clone was seen only a few times. The V gene is TRBV5-4, the J gene TRBJ1-4; maybe TRBD1 (6 bases). In germline, CDR1 is SGHNT, CDR2 YYREEE (reference sequence). Trimming pared 2 bases from V and 8 bases from J, leaving 13 bases between. The CDR3 is 14 residues long. In DNA form, the CDR3 reads TGTGCCAGCAGCTTACAGGGTGTAAGGGAAAAACTGTTTTTT. Amino acid sequence: CASSLQGVREKLFF.

The chain carries TRBV9 and TRBJ2-5, with unresolved D. The V and J ends lost 0 bases and 5 bases respectively, with 8 bases between them. Germline V gene sequence: CDR1 SGDLS, CDR2 YYNGEE. This CDR3 is built from 13 residues. Here the CDR3 reads CASSVEGWETQYF. In DNA form, the CDR3 reads TGTGCCAGCAGCGTAGAAGGCTGGGAGACCCAGTACTTC.

V gene TRBV27 combines with J gene TRBJ2-1; the D is unclear. The CDR3 extends over 13 amino acids. Per the germline V gene, CDR1 is MNHEY and CDR2 is SMNVEV (reference sequence). V was shortened by 2 bases and J by 5 bases, with 7 bases between the two germline ends. The CDR3 region is CASSLRVDNEQFF. In DNA form, the CDR3 reads TGTGCCAGCAGTTTACGCGTGGACAATGAGCAGTTCTTC.

This rearrangement joins TRBV15 to TRBJ2-7; D is perhaps TRBD1 or TRBD2 (5 bases each). CDR3 length: 14 residues. The V and J ends lost 1 base and 0 bases respectively, with 7 bases between them. CDR1 LNHNV and CDR2 YYDKDF come from the germline V gene (reference sequence). The CDR3 DNA is TGTGCCACCAGCAGAGGGGGGAGCTCCTACGAGCAGTACTTC. Translating gives CATSRGGSSYEQYF.

The chain combines TRBV14 with TRBJ2-3, with 10 bases fitting TRBD2. In germline, CDR1 is SGHDN, CDR2 FVKESK. Trimming cost V 1 base and J 3 bases; bases outside gene matches: 10. This CDR3 comprises 18 residues. CDR3 nucleotide sequence: TGTGCCAGCAGCCAAGGAACCCAAAGCGGGGGGGCGACAGATACGCAGTATTTT. It yields the protein CASSQGTQSGGATDTQYF. The entire variable domain, with the rest obtained from reference TRBV14 and TRBJ2-3, is as follows: EAGVTQFPSHSVIEKGQTVTLRCDPISGHDNLYWYRRVMGKEIKFLLHFVKESKQDESGMPNNRFLAERTGGTYSTLKVQPAELEDSGVYFCASSQGTQSGGATDTQYFGPGTRLTVL.

This rearrangement joins TRBV18 to TRBJ2-7; D is unresolved. The germline gives CDR1 KGHSH, CDR2 LQKENI. This CDR3 spans 13 amino acids. V was clipped by 4 bases and J by 2 bases, with 9 bases between them. The CDR3 spells CASSHGGAYEQYF. CDR3 nucleotides: TGTGCCAGCTCACACGGTGGGGCCTACGAGCAGTACTTC.

The chain combines TRBV6-5 with TRBJ1-1; the D gene is possibly TRBD1 (5 bases). This CDR3 is 11 amino acids long. From germline, CDR1 is MNHEY and CDR2 SVGAGI. Trimming took 10 bases from V and 11 from J, leaving 17 bases between them. CDR3 coding DNA: TGTGCCACCTGGGGGGAATCCAGGGCTTTCTTT. This gives the protein CATWGESRAFF.

Points on this clone: One junction end disagrees with the germline gene, perhaps due to a read error. The chain has TRBV5-1 and TRBJ2-1; D call uncertain. The CDR3 loop spans 14 amino acids. CDR1 is SGHRS, CDR2 YFSETQ, per germline. The CDR3, as DNA: TGCGCCAGCAGCTTGGGCGGCGTATACAGTGAGCAGTTCTTC. This encodes CASSLGGVYSEQFF.

J is TRBJ2-7 and V is TRBV5-4; 8 bases agree with TRBD1. Germline CDR1 SGHNT, CDR2 YYREEE (reference sequence). The CDR3 has 15 amino acids. J was trimmed by 3 bases and V by 4 bases; bases with no gene match: 9. CDR3 in amino acids: CASSRRTGLIYEQYF. CDR3 nucleotides: TGTGCCAGCAGCCGACGGACAGGGTTGATCTACGAGCAGTACTTC.

The chain links TRBV5-1 to TRBJ1-2, with D unresolved. The CDR3 runs to 14 residues. Germline CDR1 reads SGHRS; CDR2 reads YFSETQ. Between the trimmed V and J ends, which lost 0 bases and 4 bases, there was a span of 10 bases. The CDR3 coding sequence is TGCGCCAGCAGCTTGGATAAATGGAGCTATGGCTACACCTTC. Its protein is CASSLDKWSYGYTF.

The genes are TRBV12-3 or TRBV12-4 and TRBJ2-5; the D is unclear. CDR3 length equals 12 residues. Trimming cost V 6 bases and J 3 bases, with 8 bases left between them. CDR3 amino acids: CASSSQKETQYF. As DNA, the CDR3 is TGTGCCAGCAGCTCCCAGAAAGAGACCCAGTACTTC.

J is TRBJ1-4 and V is TRBV7-2; 9 bases fit TRBD1. Losses at the gene ends were 4 bases for V and 8 bases for J; bases not matched to a gene: 5. The germline CDR1 and CDR2 sequences are SGHTA and FQGNSA. This CDR3 has 14 residues. The CDR3 region is CASSSGQGMEKLFF. CDR3 coding DNA: TGTGCCAGCAGCTCGGGACAGGGCATGGAAAAACTGTTTTTT.

CDR3 sequence: CASSFRPGQNTEAFF. CDR3 nucleotide sequence: TGTGCCAGCAGCTTTAGGCCAGGCCAGAACACTGAAGCTTTCTTT. The V call is TRBV11-2, the J call TRBJ1-1, with unresolved D. The CDR3 extends over 15 amino acids. V lost 3 bases and J 1 base, leaving 12 bases between the germline ends. Per germline, CDR1 SGHAT and CDR2 FQNNGV. The full variable domain, rest sourced from reference TRBV11-2 and TRBJ1-1, is EAGVAQSPRYKIIEKRQSVAFWCNPISGHATLYWYQQILGQGPKLLIQFQNNGVVDDSQLPKDRFSAERLKGVDSTLKIQPAKLEDSAVYLCASSFRPGQNTEAFFGQGTRLTVV.

V is TRBV7-6 and J is TRBJ1-3; maybe TRBD1 (5 bases). The CDR3 has 16 amino acids. Germline V lookup: CDR1 SGHVS, CDR2 FNYEAQ. Trimming stripped 5 bases from V and 0 bases from J, with 14 bases between. The CDR3 nucleotides are TGTGCCAGCAGCGAGGGACTGTTGAGCTCTGGAAACACCATATATTTT. It specifies CASSEGLLSSGNTIYF.

The gene calls are TRBV19 and TRBJ2-5; TRBD2 aligns across 15 bases. After removal of 3 bases from V and 4 bases from J, the junction contained 3 bases not matched to a gene. The CDR3 spans 16 residues. In germline, CDR1 is LNHDA, CDR2 SQIVND (reference sequence). The CDR3 region is CASSMGLAGGRETQYF. Here the CDR3 DNA reads TGTGCCAGTAGTATGGGACTAGCGGGAGGCCGAGAGACCCAGTACTTC.

V and J are TRBV6-5 and TRBJ1-1; no firm D call. The CDR3 extends over 15 amino acids. Per germline, CDR1 MNHEY and CDR2 SVGAGI. Between the trimmed V and J ends, which lost 4 bases and 1 base, there was a span of 13 bases. CDR3 in DNA: TGTGCCAGCAGTTCTGCGGGGTCCGGGAACACTGAAGCTTTCTTT. It yields the protein CASSSAGSGNTEAFF.

This clone was recorded only once. V gene TRBV10-3 combines with J gene TRBJ2-5; 9 positions agree with TRBD2. Germline CDR1 reads ENHRY; CDR2 reads SYGVKD. Unmatched junction bases numbered 10, after V lost 3 bases and J lost 5 bases. This CDR3 has 16 residues. DNA for the CDR3: TGTGCCATCAGTGATTCCCCGGCGGGAGGGGGGGAGACCCAGTACTTC. It codes for CAISDSPAGGGETQYF.

CDR3 amino acids: CASSPTARPDTEAFF. The DNA of the CDR3 is TGTGCCAGCTCACCCACCGCCCGACCGGACACTGAAGCTTTCTTT. This sequence joins TRBV18 and TRBJ1-1; D is ambiguous. The CDR3 has 15 residues. V lost 3 bases to trimming and J lost 3 bases, with 14 bases between them. CDR1 is KGHSH, CDR2 LQKENI, per germline.

CDR3 in amino acids: CASSDRTDYEQYF. For the CDR3, the DNA is TGCGCCAGCAGTGATAGGACAGATTACGAGCAGTACTTC. The J gene is TRBJ2-7, the V gene TRBV10-2; tentatively, D is TRBD1 (6 bases). This CDR3 has 13 amino acids. CDR1 and CDR2 from the germline V gene are WSHSY and SAAADI. Trimming removed 3 bases from V and 4 bases from J, with 10 bases in between.

The chain has TRBV2 and TRBJ1-1, with a possible D match to TRBD1 (5 bases). Germline CDR1 and CDR2: SNHLY and FYNNEI. CDR3 length: 14 residues. The ends were cut back, 3 bases at V and 1 base at J, with 9 bases in the middle. The CDR3 nucleotides are TGTGCCAGCAGTGACGGGGCGACGAACACTGAAGCTTTCTTT. Residues: CASSDGATNTEAFF.

This clone has just a few counts. The J gene is TRBJ2-7, the V gene TRBV5-1, with D hard to call. The CDR3 runs to 12 residues. V was pared by 0 bases and J by 6 bases, with 7 bases between. Germline assignment: CDR1 SGHRS and CDR2 YFSETQ. This CDR3 reads CASSLEGTEQYF. Written as DNA, the CDR3 is TGCGCCAGCAGCTTGGAGGGTACCGAGCAGTACTTC.

The genes are TRBV10-1 and TRBJ2-7, with D unclear. This CDR3 contains 13 residues. Trimming shortened V by 5 bases and J by 1 base, and 9 bases separated the two germline ends. In germline, CDR1 is WNHNN, CDR2 SYGVQD (reference sequence). CDR3 region: CASSRALSYEQYF. CDR3 DNA sequence: TGCGCCAGCAGTCGGGCCCTTTCCTACGAGCAGTACTTC.

V usage is TRBV2 and J usage is TRBJ2-2; D not resolved. Germline CDR1 and CDR2: SNHLY and FYNNEI. The CDR3 has 14 amino acids. The germline V and J ends were trimmed by 6 bases and 4 bases, with 12 bases remaining between them. The CDR3, as DNA: TGTGCCAGCAGGGACCCGCATTTCACCGGGGAGCTGTTTTTT. This translates into CASRDPHFTGELFF.

The chain combines TRBV24-1 with TRBJ2-7; D uncertain. The V end was cut by 3 bases, the J end by 5 bases, with 13 bases between. The V gene's germline CDR1 is KGHDR and CDR2 SFDVKD. The CDR3 is 14 amino acids. DNA for the CDR3: TGTGCCACCAGTGATCTCCGGGTGGGAAACGAGCAGTACTTC. Its translation: CATSDLRVGNEQYF.